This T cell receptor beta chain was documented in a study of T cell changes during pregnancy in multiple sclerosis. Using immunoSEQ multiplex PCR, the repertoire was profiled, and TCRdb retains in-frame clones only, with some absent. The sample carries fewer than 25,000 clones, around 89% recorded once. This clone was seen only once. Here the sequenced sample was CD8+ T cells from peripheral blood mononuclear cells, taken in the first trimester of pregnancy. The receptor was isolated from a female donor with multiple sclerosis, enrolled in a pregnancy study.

The CDR3 reads CASPITGGTGELFF. DNA of the CDR3: TGTGCCAGCCCTATAACAGGGGGCACCGGGGAGCTGTTTTTT. The chain combines TRBV7-9 with TRBJ2-2; 8 bases match TRBD1. The CDR3 totals 14 residues. Per the germline V gene, CDR1 is SEHNR and CDR2 is FQNEAQ (reference sequence). The V and J ends lost 8 bases and 4 bases, in that order; junction bases with no gene match: 6.